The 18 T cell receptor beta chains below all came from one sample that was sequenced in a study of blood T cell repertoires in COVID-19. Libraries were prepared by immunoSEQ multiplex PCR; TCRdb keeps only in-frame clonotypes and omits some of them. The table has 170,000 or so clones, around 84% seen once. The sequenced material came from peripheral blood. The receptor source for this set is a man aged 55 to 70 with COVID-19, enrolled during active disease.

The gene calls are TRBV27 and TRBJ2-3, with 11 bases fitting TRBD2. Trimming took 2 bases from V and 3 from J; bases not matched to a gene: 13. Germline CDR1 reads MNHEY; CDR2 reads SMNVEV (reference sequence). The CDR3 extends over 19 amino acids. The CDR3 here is CASSLASGGKSERTDTQYF. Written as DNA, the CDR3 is TGTGCCAGCAGTTTAGCTAGCGGGGGGAAATCCGAGAGAACAGATACGCAGTATTTT.

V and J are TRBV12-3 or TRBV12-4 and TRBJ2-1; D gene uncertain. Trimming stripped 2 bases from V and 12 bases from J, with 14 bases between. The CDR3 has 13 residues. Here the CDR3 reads CASSLSAPLGQFF. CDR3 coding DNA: TGTGCCAGCAGTTTATCAGCGCCTCTCGGGCAGTTCTTC.

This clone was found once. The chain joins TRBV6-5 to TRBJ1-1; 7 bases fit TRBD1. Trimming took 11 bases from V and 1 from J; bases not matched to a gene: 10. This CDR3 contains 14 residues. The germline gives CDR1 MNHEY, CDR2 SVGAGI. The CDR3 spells CAGGIGTANTEAFF. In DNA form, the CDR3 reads TGTGCCGGGGGGATCGGGACAGCGAACACTGAAGCTTTCTTT.

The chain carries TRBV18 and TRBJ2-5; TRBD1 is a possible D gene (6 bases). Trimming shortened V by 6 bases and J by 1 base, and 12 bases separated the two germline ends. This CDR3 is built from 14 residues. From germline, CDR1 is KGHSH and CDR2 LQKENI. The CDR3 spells CASSFTGFQETQYF. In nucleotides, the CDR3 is TGTGCCAGCTCCTTTACAGGGTTCCAAGAGACCCAGTACTTC. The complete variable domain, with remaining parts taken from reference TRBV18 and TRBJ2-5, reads NAGVMQNPRHLVRRRGQEARLRCSPMKGHSHVYWYRQLPEEGLKFMVYLQKENIIDESGMPKERFSAEFPKEGPSILRIQQVVRGDSAAYFCASSFTGFQETQYFGPGTRLLVL.

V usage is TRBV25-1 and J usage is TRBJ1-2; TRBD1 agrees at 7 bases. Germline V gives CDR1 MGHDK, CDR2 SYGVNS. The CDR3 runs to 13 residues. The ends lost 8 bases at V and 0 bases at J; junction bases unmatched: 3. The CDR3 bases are TGTGCCAGCGGGGGACAGCCTAACTATGGCTACACCTTC. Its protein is CASGGQPNYGYTF.

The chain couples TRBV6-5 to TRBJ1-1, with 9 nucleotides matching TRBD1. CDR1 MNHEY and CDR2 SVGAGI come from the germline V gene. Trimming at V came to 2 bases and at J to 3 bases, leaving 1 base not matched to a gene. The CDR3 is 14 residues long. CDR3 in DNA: TGTGCCAGCAGTTACGGGGACAGGGACACTGAAGCTTTCTTT. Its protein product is CASSYGDRDTEAFF.

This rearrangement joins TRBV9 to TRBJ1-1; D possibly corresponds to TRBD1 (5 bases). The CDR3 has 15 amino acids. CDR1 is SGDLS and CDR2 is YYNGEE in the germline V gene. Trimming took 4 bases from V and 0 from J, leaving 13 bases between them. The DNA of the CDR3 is TGTGCCAGCAGCCCCCAAGCGGGGCTGAACACTGAAGCTTTCTTT. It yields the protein CASSPQAGLNTEAFF.

CDR3 sequence reads: CASSKGATGELFF. The CDR3 nucleotides are TGTGCCAGCAGCAAGGGGGCTACCGGGGAGCTGTTTTTT. The chain carries TRBV11-2 and TRBJ2-2; 7 bases are a match to TRBD1. The trim removed 5 bases at V and 5 bases at J, leaving 2 bases unmatched. Germline values: CDR1 SGHAT, CDR2 FQNNGV. The CDR3 length is 13 residues.

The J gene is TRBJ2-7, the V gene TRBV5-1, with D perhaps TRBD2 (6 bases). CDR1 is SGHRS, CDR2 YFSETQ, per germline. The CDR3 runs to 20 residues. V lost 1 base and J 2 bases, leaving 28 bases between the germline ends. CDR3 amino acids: CASSLKAPPVGGVTAYEQYF. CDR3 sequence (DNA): TGCGCCAGCAGCTTGAAGGCGCCCCCGGTTGGAGGGGTGACTGCCTACGAGCAGTACTTC.

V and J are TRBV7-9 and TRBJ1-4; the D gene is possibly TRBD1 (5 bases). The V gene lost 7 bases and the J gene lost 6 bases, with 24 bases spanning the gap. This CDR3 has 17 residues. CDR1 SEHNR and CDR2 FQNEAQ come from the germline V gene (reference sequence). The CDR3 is CASTLTLGGQSYEKLFF. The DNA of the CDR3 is TGTGCCAGCACTCTCACACTGGGGGGTCAGAGCTATGAAAAACTGTTTTTT.

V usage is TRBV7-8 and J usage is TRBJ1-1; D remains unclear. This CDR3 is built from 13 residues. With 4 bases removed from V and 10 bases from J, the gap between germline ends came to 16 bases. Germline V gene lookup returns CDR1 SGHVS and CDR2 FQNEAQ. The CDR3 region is CASSSGVGSLAFF. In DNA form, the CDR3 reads TGTGCCAGCAGCTCCGGAGTCGGGTCTTTAGCTTTCTTT. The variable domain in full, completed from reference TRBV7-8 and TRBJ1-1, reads GAGVSQSPRYKVAKRGQDVALRCDPISGHVSLFWYQQALGQGPEFLTYFQNEAQLDKSGLPSDRFFAERPEGSVSTLKIQRTQQEDSAVYLCASSSGVGSLAFFGQGTRLTVV.

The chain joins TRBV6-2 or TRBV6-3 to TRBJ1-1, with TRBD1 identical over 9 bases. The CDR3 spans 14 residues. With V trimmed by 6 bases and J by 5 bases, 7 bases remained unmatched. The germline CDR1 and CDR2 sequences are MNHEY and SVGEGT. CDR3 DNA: TGTGCCAGCAGCCTAACAGGGGGCTATACTGAAGCTTTCTTT. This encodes CASSLTGGYTEAFF.

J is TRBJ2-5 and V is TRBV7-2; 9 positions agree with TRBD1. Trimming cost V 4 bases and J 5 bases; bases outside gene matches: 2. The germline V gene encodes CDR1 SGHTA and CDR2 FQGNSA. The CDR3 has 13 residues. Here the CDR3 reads CASSWTGVETQYF. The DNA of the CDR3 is TGTGCCAGCAGCTGGACAGGGGTGGAGACCCAGTACTTC.

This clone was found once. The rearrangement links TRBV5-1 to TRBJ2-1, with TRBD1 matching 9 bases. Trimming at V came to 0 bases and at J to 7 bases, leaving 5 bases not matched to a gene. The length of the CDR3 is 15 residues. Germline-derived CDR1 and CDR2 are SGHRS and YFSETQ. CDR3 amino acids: CASSLGGTGPNEQFF. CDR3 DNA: TGCGCCAGCAGCTTGGGGGGGACAGGGCCGAATGAGCAGTTCTTC.

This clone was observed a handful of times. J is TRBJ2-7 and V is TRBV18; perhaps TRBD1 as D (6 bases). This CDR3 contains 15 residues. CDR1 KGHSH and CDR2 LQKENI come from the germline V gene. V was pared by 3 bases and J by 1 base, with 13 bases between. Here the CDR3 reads CASSPGQPISYEQYF. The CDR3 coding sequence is TGTGCCAGCTCACCCGGACAGCCGATATCCTACGAGCAGTACTTC.

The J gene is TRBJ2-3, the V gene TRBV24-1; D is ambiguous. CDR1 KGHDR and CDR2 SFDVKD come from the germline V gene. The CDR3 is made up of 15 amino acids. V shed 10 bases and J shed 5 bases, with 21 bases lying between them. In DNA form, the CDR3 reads TGTGCCACTCCGGCCTCTTTCAGGTCAGGAGATACGCAGTATTTT. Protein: CATPASFRSGDTQYF.

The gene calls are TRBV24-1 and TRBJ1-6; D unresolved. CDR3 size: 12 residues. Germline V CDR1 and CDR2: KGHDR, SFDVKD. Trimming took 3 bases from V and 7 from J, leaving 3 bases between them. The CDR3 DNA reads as TGTGCCACCAGTGATATAAATTCACCCCTCCACTTT. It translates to CATSDINSPLHF.

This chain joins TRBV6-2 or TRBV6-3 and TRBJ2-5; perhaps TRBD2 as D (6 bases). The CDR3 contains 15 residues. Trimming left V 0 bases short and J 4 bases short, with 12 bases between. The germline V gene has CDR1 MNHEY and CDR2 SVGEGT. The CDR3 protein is CASSYSSYGGETQYF. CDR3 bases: TGTGCCAGCAGTTACTCGTCCTACGGGGGAGAGACCCAGTACTTC.